Following are 24 T cell receptor beta chains from one sample sequenced in a study of neurological immune-mediated disorders. TCRdb passed the 5' RACE reads through MiXCR, listing each CDR3 protein once. Among around 64,000 distinct CDR3 sequences listed, 2.5% to 4% were seen once. Sequenced input: PBMCs. These TCRs come from a woman in her forties or fifties with multiple sclerosis.

This clonotype occurred many times. This chain uses TRBV7-2 with TRBJ2-2; 10 bases match TRBD1. Germline assignment: CDR1 SGHTA and CDR2 FQGNSA. This CDR3 spans 16 amino acids. The V and J ends lost 2 bases and 4 bases, in that order; junction bases with no gene match: 4. The CDR3 here is CASSLFGTGVTGELFF. The CDR3 nucleotides are TGTGCCAGCAGCTTATTTGGGACAGGGGTCACCGGGGAGCTGTTTTTT.

This clonotype was detected ten times or more. The rearrangement joins TRBV7-6 to TRBJ1-3; no clear D. Germline assignment: CDR1 SGHVS and CDR2 FNYEAQ. CDR3 length equals 15 residues. The V and J ends lost 3 bases and 4 bases respectively, with 13 bases between them. CDR3 region: CASSLGSPRGNTIYF. CDR3 nucleotides: TGTGCCAGCAGCTTGGGTTCGCCTAGAGGAAACACCATATATTTT.

This clonotype was counted many times. The chain carries TRBV5-1 and TRBJ2-7; D perhaps matches TRBD2 (6 bases). Germline V gene lookup returns CDR1 SGHRS and CDR2 YFSETQ. V was cut by 4 bases and J by 6 bases, with 20 bases left in between. This CDR3 is 15 amino acids long. The CDR3 here is CASSQAGTSSGEQYF. The CDR3 region has the DNA TGCGCCAGCAGCCAAGCCGGGACTTCATCGGGCGAGCAGTACTTC.

This clonotype was seen many times. The chain has TRBV7-9 and TRBJ1-1; unclear D gene. The V end lost 1 base, the J end lost 4 bases, and 7 bases lay between the germline ends. This CDR3 contains 13 residues. Looked up from germline, CDR1 is SEHNR and CDR2 is FQNEAQ (reference sequence). CDR3 coding DNA: TGTGCCAGCAGCTTAGAATCAGGCACTGAAGCTTTCTTT. It translates to CASSLESGTEAFF.

The chain couples TRBV7-9 to TRBJ2-2; D perhaps matches TRBD2 (6 bases). V lost 5 bases to trimming and J lost 6 bases, with 16 bases between them. This CDR3 contains 15 residues. The germline gives CDR1 SEHNR, CDR2 FQNEAQ (reference sequence). CDR3 residues: CASSLRRLGAGELFF. The CDR3 bases are TGTGCCAGCAGCCTAAGGAGACTAGGGGCCGGGGAGCTGTTTTTT.

In this sample, this clonotype turned up many times. The chain uses TRBV29-1 and TRBJ2-7; weak D call: TRBD1 (6 bases). V lost 8 bases and J lost 5, with 19 bases in between. The germline CDR1 and CDR2 sequences are SQVTM and ANQGSEA. The CDR3 runs to 13 residues. The CDR3 protein is CSTRQEFRHEQYV. In DNA form, the CDR3 reads TGCAGCACCCGACAGGAGTTCCGCCACGAGCAGTACGTC.

In its sample, this clonotype was seen many times. The J gene is TRBJ2-1, the V gene TRBV3-1, with D perhaps being TRBD1 or TRBD2 (5 bases each). The CDR3 length is 15 residues. In germline, CDR1 is LGHDT, CDR2 YNNKEL (reference sequence). The V and J ends lost 4 bases and 0 bases respectively, with 10 bases between them. DNA of the CDR3: TGTGCCAGCAGCCCCGGGGCTAACTCCTACAATGAGCAGTTCTTC. It encodes CASSPGANSYNEQFF.

This clonotype was counted at least ten times. This chain uses TRBV3-1 with TRBJ2-7, with TRBD1 matching over 8 bases. The CDR3 contains 14 residues. With V trimmed by 5 bases and J by 5 bases, 8 bases remained unmatched. Germline CDR1 LGHDT, CDR2 YNNKEL (reference sequence). CDR3 in amino acids: CASSKRTGSHEQYF. For the CDR3, the DNA is TGTGCCAGCAGCAAGAGGACAGGGTCCCACGAGCAGTACTTC.

This clonotype was seen ten or more times. The rearrangement joins TRBV7-2 to TRBJ2-2; no firm D call. The CDR3 extends over 14 amino acids. V lost 8 bases and J 0 bases, leaving 10 bases between the germline ends. Germline CDR1 reads SGHTA; CDR2 reads FQGNSA. The CDR3 is CASQQIPNTGELFF. The CDR3 DNA sequence: TGTGCCAGCCAACAGATCCCGAACACCGGGGAGCTGTTTTTT. The whole variable domain, filled in from reference TRBV7-2 and TRBJ2-2, reads GAGVSQSPSNKVTEKGKDVELRCDPISGHTALYWYRQSLGQGLEFLIYFQGNSAPDKSGLPSDRFSAERTGGSVSTLTIQRTQQEDSAVYLCASQQIPNTGELFFGEGSRLTVL.

There are many counts of this clonotype. The chain couples TRBV28 to TRBJ1-5, with D possibly being TRBD1 (6 bases). CDR1 is MDHEN, CDR2 SYDVKM, per germline. The CDR3 loop spans 17 amino acids. Trimming stripped 4 bases from V and 3 bases from J, with 19 bases between. The CDR3 DNA reads as TGTGCCAGCAGTTGGAGGAGCTGGGGGACAATCAATCAGCCCCAGCATTTT. Amino acids: CASSWRSWGTINQPQHF.

This clonotype qualifies as medium-sized (0.01 to 0.1%). The chain couples TRBV12-3 or TRBV12-4 to TRBJ2-1; D is possibly TRBD1 (5 bases). Trimming left V 8 bases short and J 5 bases short, with 19 bases between. The CDR3 has 15 residues. The CDR3 DNA reads TGTGCCAGCGGTGCCGCGTGGGGCCGGCACAATGAGCAGTTCTTC. Its protein is CASGAAWGRHNEQFF.

This clonotype showed up many times. The genes are TRBV5-5 and TRBJ2-2; 9 nucleotides match TRBD1. The CDR3 extends over 15 amino acids. Germline CDR1 is SGHKS and CDR2 is YYEKEE (reference sequence). With 5 bases clipped from V and 3 bases from J, the junction kept 5 bases outside the gene matches. CDR3 bases: TGTGCCAGCAGACTGACAGGGGGGGACACCGGGGAGCTGTTTTTT. Translated, it gives CASRLTGGDTGELFF.

This clonotype was seen ten or more times. The chain couples TRBV20-1 to TRBJ1-1, with 7 bases matching TRBD1. The CDR3 is 13 residues long. Looked up from germline, CDR1 is DFQATT and CDR2 is SNEGSKA (reference sequence). CDR3 coding DNA: TGCATTGGCGGGGACAGACAGAACACTGAAGCTTTCTTT. It encodes CIGGDRQNTEAFF.

In its sample, this clonotype was seen a few times. One end of the junction does not line up with germline, which may come from a read error. The CDR3 DNA sequence: TGTGCCATCAGTGAGTCCAGCGGAGAGAATTCAACCCTCAACTTT. It yields the protein CAISESSGENSTLNF. The rearrangement joins TRBV10-3 to TRBJ1-6; the D is unclear. This CDR3 has 15 residues. Germline V gene data show CDR1 as ENHRY and CDR2 as SYGVKD.

This clonotype was detected ten times or more. The chain combines TRBV28 with TRBJ2-5, with unresolved D. This CDR3 has 14 residues. CDR1 and CDR2 from the germline V gene are MDHEN and SYDVKM. The ends were cut back, 7 bases at V and 5 bases at J, with 17 bases in the middle. The CDR3 sequence: CASTTPGPGETQYF. In DNA, the CDR3 is TGTGCCAGCACCACACCCGGGCCCGGGGAGACCCAGTACTTC.

CDR3 bases: TGCGCCAGCAGCCCGACTGTGCGCTCCTACAATGAGCAGTTCTTC. Its protein is CASSPTVRSYNEQFF. The V and J genes are TRBV4-1 and TRBJ2-1; D gene unclear. CDR3 length: 15 residues. The V end was cut by 4 bases, the J end by 0 bases, with 10 bases between. The germline CDR1 and CDR2 sequences are MGHRA and YSYEKL.

The V call is TRBV5-1, the J call TRBJ1-2, with TRBD1 matching 7 bases. Per the germline V gene, CDR1 is SGHRS and CDR2 is YFSETQ. V trimming: 4 bases; J trimming: 9 bases; junction bases outside the gene matches: 12. This CDR3 comprises 14 residues. This chain's CDR3 is CASSTGKGASSYTF. The CDR3 region has the DNA TGCGCCAGCAGCACTGGAAAGGGGGCGTCTAGCTACACCTTC.

This clonotype was observed at least ten times. The rearrangement joins TRBV6-2 or TRBV6-3 to TRBJ2-5; TRBD2 is a possible D gene (5 bases). The CDR3 loop spans 12 amino acids. Germline V gene data show CDR1 as MNHEY and CDR2 as SVGEGT. Deletions cut 6 bases from V and 5 bases from J, with 10 bases between. CDR3 sequence (DNA): TGTGCCAGCAGGGGTAGCGCCGAGACCCAGTACTTC. The encoded protein is CASRGSAETQYF.

This clonotype has ten or more counts. V and J are TRBV7-2 and TRBJ1-1, with no clear D. Between the trimmed V and J ends, which lost 3 bases and 1 base, there was a span of 3 bases. Germline V gene sequence: CDR1 SGHTA, CDR2 FQGNSA. The CDR3 totals 12 residues. Here the CDR3 DNA reads TGTGCCAGCAGCTTGGAGAACACTGAAGCTTTCTTT. This sequence encodes CASSLENTEAFF.

This clonotype was detected many times. This chain uses TRBV6-2 or TRBV6-3 with TRBJ2-1; D possibly corresponds to TRBD2 (6 bases). This CDR3 region has 13 residues. Germline CDR1 reads MNHEY; CDR2 reads SVGEGT. Trimming stripped 4 bases from V and 4 bases from J, with 8 bases between. The CDR3 bases are TGTGCCAGCAGTTTGACTAGTTACAATGAGCAGTTCTTC. Translation: CASSLTSYNEQFF.

This clonotype has at least ten counts. This rearrangement joins TRBV12-3 or TRBV12-4 to TRBJ2-7; D uncertain. Trimming shortened V by 3 bases and J by 3 bases, and 3 bases separated the two germline ends. The CDR3 consists of 11 residues. In DNA, the CDR3 is TGTGCCAGCAGTTTTAACTACGAGCAGTACTTC. This sequence encodes CASSFNYEQYF.

The sample holds many counts of this clonotype. This chain uses TRBV5-1 with TRBJ2-1; the D gene is possibly TRBD2 (7 bases). V was pared by 2 bases and J by 1 base, with 22 bases between. Germline-derived CDR1 and CDR2 are SGHRS and YFSETQ. This CDR3 comprises 19 residues. The CDR3 reads CASSLPTGTPGGSYNEQFF. CDR3 coding DNA: TGCGCCAGCAGCTTACCGACCGGGACACCCGGGGGGTCCTACAATGAGCAGTTCTTC.

Comment on this clonotype: A much larger clone is a single base away; this may be a read error. The rearrangement uses TRBV5-8 and TRBJ1-5; possible D gene TRBD1, 5 bases. In germline, CDR1 is SGHTS, CDR2 YDEGEE. The CDR3 is 13 amino acids. This CDR3 is CASSLRGRQHQHF. DNA for the CDR3: TGTGCCAGCAGCTTAAGGGGTAGGCAGCACCAGCATTTT.

This clonotype was counted a few times. V usage is TRBV6-2 or TRBV6-3 and J usage is TRBJ1-1; D call uncertain. Trimming pared 2 bases from V and 11 bases from J, leaving 15 bases between. In germline, CDR1 is MNHEY, CDR2 SVGEGT. The CDR3 totals 13 residues. This CDR3 reads CASSYIGGNWAFF. The CDR3 region has the DNA TGTGCCAGCAGTTACATAGGAGGGAACTGGGCTTTCTTT.